This T cell receptor beta chain came from a study of CD8 T cells in ankylosing spondylitis. Study-wide points: Earlier reports found some motif variants in synovial fluid and blood in reactive arthritis. Disease-linked clones, CD8+, were relatively rare in peripheral blood. Characteristic, it appeared, of ankylosing spondylitis blood was a TCR beta motif of roughly eight highly homologous variants.

Making the TCR beta libraries involved quantitative 5'-RACE with molecular barcodes. One entry per CDR3 protein, called by TCRdb with MiXCR from the 5' RACE reads. The sample lists approximately 400,000 distinct CDR3 sequences, 25% to 30% occurring once. The CDR3 sequence is 14 residues long. V was pared by 0 bases and J by 5 bases, with 11 bases between. Germline CDR1 reads SGHRS; CDR2 reads YFSETQ. To note about this clonotype: Antigen: not known.

Sequencing input: blood, either unsorted or a sorted T cell fraction (not recorded which). The receptor's source is a male donor with ankylosing spondylitis. The chain is built from TRBV5-1 and TRBJ2-5; D is undetermined. CDR3 sequence reads: CASSLGPQRETQYF. Written as DNA, the CDR3 is TGCGCCAGCAGCTTGGGTCCACAACGGGAGACCCAGTACTTC.